This record looks at one TCR beta chain sequence and its context. Its antigen is undetermined. A template switching step contributed a universal primer site, while unique molecular identifiers were present in the cDNA. TCRdb analysed the 5' RACE reads with MiXCR anew, one entry per CDR3 protein. The table lists 250,000 or so distinct CDR3 sequences, 10% to 15% of them singletons. This CDR3 is built from 15 residues. The V gene lost 3 bases and the J gene lost 0 bases, with 12 bases spanning the gap. Germline V gene data show CDR1 as MGHRA and CDR2 as YSYEKL. This sample stems from a study of identical twins. Healthy Caucasians, and only they, were the donors. Findings of the study overall: Whereas memory repertoires showed no such difference, abundant cord blood beta clonotypes carried fewer insertions.

The data were also submitted as part of a second study, on yellow fever vaccine responses in identical twins. According to that study: Reportedly, the response of twins' T cells to the vaccine seemed partly convergent, partly personalized.

The TCR sequence derives from a young woman in good health. Sequencing was performed on memory (CD45RO+) T cells sorted from blood. The V call is TRBV4-1, the J call TRBJ2-7; tentative D call: TRBD1 (5 bases). CDR3 loop: CASSHPGRYSYEQYF. In nucleotides, the CDR3 is TGCGCCAGCAGCCATCCAGGGCGGTACTCCTACGAGCAGTACTTC.